One sample yielded the 6 T cell receptor beta chains listed below, sequenced in a study of T cells after yellow fever vaccination. TCRdb reprocessed the 5' RACE reads with MiXCR, giving one entry per CDR3 protein. Of some 670,000 distinct CDR3 sequences listed, approximately 13% were seen once; the top ten hold 14% to 15%. The specimen comprised PBMCs, sampled on the day of the yellow fever booster vaccination. The receptors come from a young man who received the YFV17D yellow fever vaccine.

This sequence joins TRBV5-1 and TRBJ2-5, with 8 bases matching TRBD1. The CDR3 consists of 15 residues. Trimming cost V 0 bases and J 1 base; bases outside gene matches: 2. Germline V CDR1 and CDR2: SGHRS, YFSETQ. CDR3 bases: TGCGCCAGCAGCTTGGGGGACAGGACCCAAGAGACCCAGTACTTC. This gives the protein CASSLGDRTQETQYF.

Only a few counts were recorded for this clonotype. The V and J genes are TRBV20-1 and TRBJ2-5, with 7 bases that match TRBD2. Germline loops: CDR1 DFQATT, CDR2 SNEGSKA (reference sequence). The CDR3 length is 13 residues. With V trimmed by 6 bases and J by 5 bases, 9 bases remained unmatched. The CDR3 reads CSATHGLVETQYF. The CDR3 DNA follows: TGCAGTGCCACCCACGGACTAGTGGAGACCCAGTACTTC.

This clonotype was seen ten or more times. The chain joins TRBV7-9 to TRBJ2-7; D is ambiguous. Between the trimmed V and J ends, which lost 5 bases and 5 bases, there was a span of 4 bases. The CDR3 runs 10 residues. CDR1 SEHNR and CDR2 FQNEAQ come from the germline V gene (reference sequence). CDR3 sequence (DNA): TGTGCCAGCAGCCCAGACGAGCAGTACTTC. This sequence encodes CASSPDEQYF.

The chain employs TRBV29-1 and TRBJ2-1; 7 bases match TRBD1. The CDR3 covers 15 residues. Germline V gene data show CDR1 as SQVTM and CDR2 as ANQGSEA. The V gene end was trimmed by 5 bases and the J gene end by 0 bases; junction bases not matched to a gene: 7. CDR3 in amino acids: CSVQGGTSSYNEQFF. The CDR3 DNA is TGCAGCGTTCAAGGGGGCACGAGCTCCTACAATGAGCAGTTCTTC.

This clonotype appeared a single time. V gene TRBV5-6 combines with J gene TRBJ2-2; the D call may be TRBD1 or TRBD2 (5 bases each). Looked up from germline, CDR1 is SGHDT and CDR2 is YYEEEE. The CDR3 length is 15 residues. V was cut by 5 bases and J by 6 bases, with 17 bases left in between. The CDR3 DNA sequence: TGTGCCAGCAGTCTCGGACACCTCGGGGCCGGGGAGCTGTTTTTT. Translating gives CASSLGHLGAGELFF.

This clonotype occurred a few times. This chain joins TRBV20-1 and TRBJ2-7; either TRBD1 or TRBD2 may fit D (5 bases each). In germline, CDR1 is DFQATT, CDR2 SNEGSKA (reference sequence). This CDR3 region has 11 residues. V lost 1 base and J lost 6, with 7 bases in between. CDR3 in amino acids: CSARGDGEQYF. The CDR3 DNA sequence: TGCAGTGCTAGAGGGGACGGCGAGCAGTACTTC.